What follows are 15 T cell receptor beta chains derived from one specimen sequenced in a study of OX40 agonist ivuxolimab in advanced cancers. Measured with immunoSEQ multiplex PCR; TCRdb has only the in-frame clones, and not every one. The sample includes 35,000 or so clones, 82% seen only once; the top ten take under 2%. The specimen was CD4+ or CD8+ T cells sorted from blood, collected in a trial of the OX40 agonist ivuxolimab. All receptors come from an adult with an advanced solid tumor such as melanoma, head and neck, liver or kidney cancer.

The V call is TRBV10-3, the J call TRBJ2-7; tentative D call: TRBD2 (7 bases). In germline, CDR1 is ENHRY, CDR2 SYGVKD. V lost 11 bases and J lost 3, with 23 bases in between. This CDR3 contains 15 residues. CDR3 amino acids: CALTEGGAGVYEQYF. The CDR3 DNA reads TGTGCCCTTACAGAGGGGGGGGCAGGGGTCTACGAGCAGTACTTC.

The V gene is TRBV6-1, the J gene TRBJ2-5; tentatively, D is TRBD2 (6 bases). CDR3 length: 14 residues. Germline assignment: CDR1 MNHNS and CDR2 SASEGT. Between the trimmed V and J ends, which lost 5 bases and 4 bases, there was a span of 14 bases. The CDR3 spells CASSSGGTGETQYF. DNA of the CDR3: TGTGCCAGCAGTTCTGGAGGGACTGGAGAGACCCAGTACTTC.

This clone was recorded a few times. The chain employs TRBV7-3 and TRBJ2-7; no definite D call. The CDR3 extends over 14 amino acids. The V and J ends lost 5 bases and 5 bases respectively, with 16 bases between them. Germline V gene sequence: CDR1 SGHTA, CDR2 FQGTGA. CDR3 DNA sequence: TGTGCCAGCAGCCCAAGTAGTATGGCAAACGAGCAGTACTTC. Encoded protein: CASSPSSMANEQYF.

The chain's CDR3 is CATSLAGGSYEQYF. CDR3 DNA sequence: TGTGCCACTTCTCTAGCGGGGGGATCCTACGAGCAGTACTTC. The chain combines TRBV15 with TRBJ2-7; 11 bases are a match to TRBD2. The CDR3 length is 14 residues. Germline V gene sequence: CDR1 LNHNV, CDR2 YYDKDF (reference sequence). V lost 9 bases, J lost 1 base, and 5 bases stayed unmatched.

Notes on this clone: The identical CDR3 is also encoded by other nucleotide sequences in the sample. The chain uses TRBV10-3 and TRBJ1-2; D ambiguous. The CDR3 has 14 amino acids. Trimming took off 0 bases at V and 6 bases at J, with 11 bases between the two ends. CDR1 ENHRY and CDR2 SYGVKD come from the germline V gene. CDR3 DNA: TGTGCCATCAGTGAGTCGAGGCTCCCAGATGGCTACACCTTC. Amino acid sequence: CAISESRLPDGYTF.

CDR3 protein: CASSSPQETQYF. CDR3 sequence (DNA): TGCGCCAGCAGCTCCCCCCAAGAGACCCAGTACTTC. The chain recombines TRBV5-1 with TRBJ2-5; the D is unclear. Germline assignment: CDR1 SGHRS and CDR2 YFSETQ. The CDR3 length is 12 residues. Trimming took 3 bases from V and 1 from J, leaving 4 bases between them.

The V and J genes are TRBV28 and TRBJ1-5, with 8 bases matching TRBD1. Germline-derived CDR1 and CDR2 are MDHEN and SYDVKM. The junction had 9 bases not matched to a gene; V was cut back by 2 bases and J by 0 bases. The CDR3 loop spans 18 amino acids. CDR3 sequence: CASSLKGQEILSNQPQHF. The CDR3 DNA is TGTGCCAGCAGTTTAAAGGGACAGGAGATCCTTAGCAATCAGCCCCAGCATTTT.

The chain employs TRBV7-6 and TRBJ2-1; 12 positions match TRBD2. Losses at the gene ends were 0 bases for V and 1 base for J; bases not matched to a gene: 13. The CDR3 sequence is 21 residues long. Germline CDR1 reads SGHVS; CDR2 reads FNYEAQ. CDR3 DNA sequence: TGTGCCAGCAGCTTAGCGCGTACTAGCGGGAGGTTGGGAGCTTCCTACAATGAGCAGTTCTTC. Amino acid sequence: CASSLARTSGRLGASYNEQFF.

The chain combines TRBV18 with TRBJ2-5; perhaps TRBD2 as D (6 bases). Germline V lookup: CDR1 KGHSH, CDR2 LQKENI. This CDR3 has 16 residues. The ends were cut back, 6 bases at V and 2 bases at J, with 19 bases in the middle. CDR3 sequence reads: CASSDYVPGAQETQYF. The CDR3 DNA follows: TGTGCCAGCTCGGATTACGTTCCGGGAGCTCAAGAGACCCAGTACTTC.

This chain joins TRBV30 and TRBJ2-2, with TRBD2 matching over 10 bases. Germline values: CDR1 GTSNPN, CDR2 SVGIG (reference sequence). V shed 4 bases and J 6 bases; nucleotides not matched to a gene: 8. The CDR3 spans 15 residues. This CDR3 reads CAWKVAGGVAGELFF. CDR3 in DNA: TGTGCCTGGAAGGTAGCGGGAGGTGTTGCCGGGGAGCTGTTTTTT. Full variable domain (missing parts from reference TRBV30 and TRBJ2-2): SQTIHQWPATLVQPVGSPLSLECTVEGTSNPNLYWYRQAAGRGLQLLFYSVGIGQISSEVPQNLSASRPQDRQFILSSKKLLLSDSGFYLCAWKVAGGVAGELFFGEGSRLTVL.

The chain carries TRBV28 and TRBJ1-1, with D perhaps matching TRBD1 (6 bases). V was pared by 5 bases and J by 1 base, with 11 bases between. There are 14 residues in the CDR3. Germline V gene data show CDR1 as MDHEN and CDR2 as SYDVKM. The CDR3 reads CASSLGQKNTEAFF. The CDR3 DNA sequence: TGTGCCAGCAGTCTAGGACAGAAGAACACTGAAGCTTTCTTT.

V is TRBV10-3 and J is TRBJ2-5, with D perhaps TRBD2 (6 bases). The CDR3 has 13 amino acids. The germline CDR1 and CDR2 sequences are ENHRY and SYGVKD. The germline V and J ends were trimmed by 9 bases and 5 bases, with 16 bases remaining between them. The CDR3 sequence: CAIGAGSRETQYF. CDR3 sequence (DNA): TGTGCCATTGGTGCGGGGTCTCGGGAGACCCAGTACTTC.

The rearrangement uses TRBV6-6 and TRBJ2-5; no firm D call. CDR3 length equals 14 residues. From germline, CDR1 is MNHNY and CDR2 SVGAGI (reference sequence). Deletions cut 6 bases from V and 5 bases from J, with 16 bases between. For the CDR3, the DNA is TGTGCCAGCAGAAGCCTGGGCACAGTTGAGACCCAGTACTTC. Translation gives CASRSLGTVETQYF.

This clone has just one count. The chain recombines TRBV6-5 with TRBJ2-7; the D gene is possibly TRBD1 (5 bases). CDR1 and CDR2 (germline): MNHEY, SVGAGI. V was pared by 3 bases and J by 2 bases, with 11 bases between. There are 14 residues in the CDR3. The CDR3 region has the DNA TGTGCCAGCAGTTATCGACAGAGTCCCTACGAGCAGTACTTC. This sequence encodes CASSYRQSPYEQYF.

On this clone: The junction departs from the called germline gene at one end, perhaps through a read error. CDR3 loop: CASSLDSYQPQHF. As DNA, the CDR3 is TGTGCCAGCAGTTTAGATAGCTATCAGCCCCAGCATTTT. The chain is built from TRBV28 and TRBJ1-5, with unresolved D. Looked up from germline, CDR1 is MDHEN and CDR2 is SYDVKM. The CDR3 consists of 13 residues. The variable domain in full, completed from reference TRBV28 and TRBJ1-5, reads DVKVTQSSRYLVKRTGEKVFLECVQDMDHENMFWYRQDPGLGLRLIYFSYDVKMKEKGDIPEGYSVSREKKERFSLILESASTNQTSMYLCASSLDSYQPQHFGDGTRLSIL.